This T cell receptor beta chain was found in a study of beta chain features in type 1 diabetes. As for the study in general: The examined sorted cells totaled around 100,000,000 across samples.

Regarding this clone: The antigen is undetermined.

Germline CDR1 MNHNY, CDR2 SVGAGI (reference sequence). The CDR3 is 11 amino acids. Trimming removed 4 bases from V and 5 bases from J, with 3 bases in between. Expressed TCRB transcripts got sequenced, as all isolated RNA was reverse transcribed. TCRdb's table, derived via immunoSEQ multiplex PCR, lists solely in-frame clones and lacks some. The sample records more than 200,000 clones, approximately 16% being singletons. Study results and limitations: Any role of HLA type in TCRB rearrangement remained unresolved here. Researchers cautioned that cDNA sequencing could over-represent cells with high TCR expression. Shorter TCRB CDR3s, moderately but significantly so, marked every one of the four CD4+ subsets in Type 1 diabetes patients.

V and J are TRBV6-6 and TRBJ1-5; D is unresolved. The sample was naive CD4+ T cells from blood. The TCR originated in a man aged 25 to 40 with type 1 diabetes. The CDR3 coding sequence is TGTGCCAGCAGTTCCGATCAGCCCCAGCATTTT. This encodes CASSSDQPQHF.